Listed below are T cell receptor beta chains from one sample, sequenced in a study of T cell repertoires in cytomegalovirus infection. In TCRdb, the reads were re-called with MiXCR into one record per CDR3 protein. The data hold just under 500,000 distinct CDR3 sequences, with around 35% observed a single time. The antigens for these receptors are not known. Sample: cultured PBMCs, taken from culture after CMV antigen stimulation. The receptor set was obtained from a human donor in good health (CMV status not recorded). Some clones in this sample may be carry-over from other donors' samples. CDR3s include the opening cysteine and the closing phenylalanine or tryptophan. D genes are given only for firm matches. Clone size appears in some rows only: once, few, many, or a class for an expanded clone.

>TRBD1|TRBV6-2/TRBV6-3|.|TRBJ1-2
TGTGCCAGCAGTTTGGATGACAGGGGCTACTATGGCTACACCTTC
CASSLDDRGYYGYTF
>.|TRBV7-9|few|TRBJ2-4
TGTGCCAGCAGCTCCCCCCTTGATGGAGGGAACATTCAGTACTTC
CASSSPLDGGNIQYF
>.|TRBV15|.|TRBJ2-1
TGTGCCACCAGCAGAGAGGCGGGACCGCCCTACAATGAGCAGTTCTTC
CATSREAGPPYNEQFF
>TRBD2|TRBV12-3/TRBV12-4|few|TRBJ2-1
TGTGCCAGCAGTATAGCGGGAACCCCCTACAATGAGCAGTTCTTC
CASSIAGTPYNEQFF
>.|TRBV6-5|.|TRBJ2-1
TGTGCCAGCAGTTACTCGCCGGACAACTACAATGAGCAGTTCTTC
CASSYSPDNYNEQFF
>.|TRBV6-6|.|TRBJ2-7
TGTGCCAGCACTCATGGGGGACAATCCCACGAGCAGTACTTC
CASTHGGQSHEQYF
>.|TRBV7-2|many|TRBJ2-5
TGTGCCAGCAGCCTTTCTATCGAGACCCAGTACTTC
CASSLSIETQYF
>.|TRBV11-2|few|TRBJ1-1
TGTGCCAGCAGCTTAGTAGGCGTTCACACTGAAGCTTTCTTT
CASSLVGVHTEAFF
>.|TRBV7-9|few|TRBJ2-3
TGTGCCAGCACTTTGACCACCCCGCCCGGCACAGATACGCAGTATTTT
CASTLTTPPGTDTQYF
>TRBD2|TRBV27|.|TRBJ2-3
TGTGCCAGCAGTTCGGGACTAGCGGGAGTAAATACGCAGTATTTT
CASSSGLAGVNTQYF
>.|TRBV6-2/TRBV6-3|.|TRBJ2-7
TGTGCCAGCATTAGAGCCGGGAGCAACGAGCAGTACTTC
CASIRAGSNEQYF
>TRBD1|TRBV18|.|TRBJ1-2
TGTGCCAGCTCACCCGTGACAGGGACAGCTAACTATGGCTACACCTTC
CASSPVTGTANYGYTF
>.|TRBV7-4|.|TRBJ1-2
TGTGCCAGCAGCTTAGCGTCGGGCAGTAGTTTGACCTTC
CASSLASGSSLTF
>.|TRBV4-2|few|TRBJ2-7
TGTGCCAGCAGCCGAGAGGGCGAGGGGGCGGGAGAGCAGTACTTC
CASSREGEGAGEQYF
>.|TRBV12-3/TRBV12-4|.|TRBJ2-7
TGTGCCAGCAGTTTAGCGTCCATGGGGCTAACCCACGAGCAGTACTTC
CASSLASMGLTHEQYF
>TRBD2|TRBV7-9|.|TRBJ2-7
TGTGCCAGCAGCCCTTCTAGCGGGAGCTCCTACGAGCAGTACTTC
CASSPSSGSSYEQYF
>.|TRBV28|few|TRBJ1-5
TGTGCCAGCAGTTTATCCCCCCCGACAGATCAGCCCCAGCATTTT
CASSLSPPTDQPQHF
>TRBD1|TRBV10-3|.|TRBJ1-5
TGTGCCATCAGTGAGTCGGGACAGGGGAAACCCAATCAGCCCCAGCATTTT
CAISESGQGKPNQPQHF
>.|TRBV27|.|TRBJ2-3
TGTGCCAGCAGTTTCGTCAGCACAGATACGCAGTATTTT
CASSFVSTDTQYF
>.|TRBV7-6|few|TRBJ1-5
TGTGCCAGCACCGTTAGTTTGGTCCCAAACTTAAACTATCAGCCCCAGCATTTT
CASTVSLVPNLNYQPQHF
>TRBD1|TRBV18|few|TRBJ2-7
TGTGCCAGCTCACCCAGGGGGCTAGAGGAGCAGTACTTC
CASSPRGLEEQYF
>.|TRBV19|.|TRBJ1-4
TGTGCCAGTAGTATAGCTAGACACCGTGAAAAACTGTTTTTT
CASSIARHREKLFF
>.|TRBV7-8|few|TRBJ2-3
TGTGCCAGCAGCTTAGGTGCGGAGGGGCAGTATTTT
CASSLGAEGQYF
>.|TRBV9|once|TRBJ1-2
TGTGCCAGCAGCGGTGGCGGTTATCGCTATGGCTACACCTTC
CASSGGGYRYGYTF
>.|TRBV29-1|.|TRBJ1-5
TGCAGCGGCGCAAGACAGATCCAATGTTTTAGCAATCAGCCCCAGCATTTT
CSGARQIQCFSNQPQHF
>TRBD2|TRBV15|.|TRBJ2-3
TGTGCCACCAGCAGCGGACTAGCGGGAGGGACTCGCACAGATACGCAGTATTTT
CATSSGLAGGTRTDTQYF
>.|TRBV7-9|.|TRBJ1-1
TGTGCCAGCAGCTTTATGGAATGGGGCACTGAAGCTTTCTTT
CASSFMEWGTEAFF
>.|TRBV11-2|few|TRBJ2-2
TGTGCCAGCAGCTTAGTTGGCGGCAGGGCAAGCACCGGGGAGCTGTTTTTT
CASSLVGGRASTGELFF
>.|TRBV7-3|.|TRBJ2-3
TGTGCCAGCAGCTTTAATTCGGGGGCTTTGGATACGCAGTATTTT
CASSFNSGALDTQYF
>.|TRBV6-2/TRBV6-3|.|TRBJ2-1
TGTGCCAGCAGTTACTCGTGGAATTACAATGAGCAGTTCTTC
CASSYSWNYNEQFF
>.|TRBV18|.|TRBJ1-1
TGTGCCAGCTCACCGGGCCGGTCCATGAACACTGAAGCTTTCTTT
CASSPGRSMNTEAFF
>.|TRBV7-8|few|TRBJ1-5
TGTGCCAGCAGCTTTTCACGCAACAATCAGCCCCAGCATTTT
CASSFSRNNQPQHF
>TRBD2|TRBV12-5|few|TRBJ2-1
TGTGCTAGTGCCAGGACTAGCGGATCGGGTGAGCAGTTCTTC
CASARTSGSGEQFF
>TRBD1|TRBV6-2/TRBV6-3|.|TRBJ2-7
TGTGCCAGCAGTACGGACCGGGACAGGGCGTACGAGCAGTACTTC
CASSTDRDRAYEQYF
>.|TRBV5-4|.|TRBJ2-5
TGTGCCAGCAGCTTGACTGAAACTCAAGAGACCCAGTACTTC
CASSLTETQETQYF
>.|TRBV29-1|once|TRBJ2-1
TGCAGCGTTGGCGGGCATGAGCAGTTCTTC
CSVGGHEQFF
>.|TRBV6-2/TRBV6-3|.|TRBJ2-1
TGTGCCAGCAATAATATCCCTTCGGGGTCCTACAATGAGCAGTTCTTC
CASNNIPSGSYNEQFF
>TRBD1|TRBV6-2/TRBV6-3|.|TRBJ2-5
TGTGCCAGCAGTAGTCAAAGACAGGGGTGGAAGGAGACCCAGTACTTC
CASSSQRQGWKETQYF
>TRBD1|TRBV5-1|.|TRBJ2-7
TGCGCCAGCAGCTTGGATGCAGGGGGTAAATACGAGCAGTACTTC
CASSLDAGGKYEQYF
>TRBD1|TRBV5-4|many|TRBJ2-3
TGTGCCAGCCTTCAGGGGGCGCGACCAGATACGCAGTATTTT
CASLQGARPDTQYF
>.|TRBV12-3/TRBV12-4|.|TRBJ2-2
TGTGCCAGCAGTTCCCTTTTGCCCGGCGCCGGGGAGCTGTTTTTT
CASSSLLPGAGELFF
>.|TRBV6-2/TRBV6-3|.|TRBJ2-2
TGTGCCAGCAGTTTATCTCGACTAGCGAACACCGGGGAGCTGTTTTTT
CASSLSRLANTGELFF
>TRBD2|TRBV3-1|.|TRBJ2-2
TGTGCCAGCAGACCTAGCGGGAGGAACACCGGGGAGCTGTTTTTT
CASRPSGRNTGELFF
>TRBD2|TRBV12-3/TRBV12-4|few|TRBJ2-1
TGTGCCAGCAGTTTATACGCGGGGGACTACAATGAGCAGTTCTTC
CASSLYAGDYNEQFF
>TRBD2|TRBV28|.|TRBJ2-1
TGTGCCAGCAGTTCTGGAACTAGCGGGAGGGTCGATGAGCAGCTCTTC
CASSSGTSGRVDEQLF
>.|TRBV6-2/TRBV6-3|.|TRBJ2-7
TGTGCCAGCAGTAACAGGGTCCACGAGCAGTACTTC
CASSNRVHEQYF
>TRBD2|TRBV27|few|TRBJ2-1
TGTGCCAGCACCAGACTAGCGGGAAGGAATGAGCAGTTCTTC
CASTRLAGRNEQFF
>.|TRBV7-9|few|TRBJ2-7
TGTGCCAGCAGCTCTACCCGAGCCCTCTCCTACGAGCAGTACTTC
CASSSTRALSYEQYF
>TRBD2|TRBV28|many|TRBJ2-7
TGTGCCAGCAGATTCTCTGGCGGGGGGCACTCCTACGAGCAGTACTTC
CASRFSGGGHSYEQYF
>.|TRBV9|.|TRBJ2-1
TGTGCCAGCAGCGTAGGTAGGGTCATGAATGAGCAGTTCTTC
CASSVGRVMNEQFF
>.|TRBV27|.|TRBJ2-1
TGTGCCAGCAGACAGGGAGGGGCGGGCGGGACCCCCTCCTACAATGAGCAGTTCTTC
CASRQGGAGGTPSYNEQFF
>TRBD1|TRBV4-2|few|TRBJ1-5
TGTGCCAGCAGCCAAACTGGGACAGCTTCCAATCAGCCCCAGCATTTT
CASSQTGTASNQPQHF
>.|TRBV24-1|few|TRBJ1-1
TGTGCCACCAGTGATGGGGGGCAAGGTAACACTGAAGCTTTCTTT
CATSDGGQGNTEAFF
>.|TRBV7-2|.|TRBJ1-3
TGTGCCGAGGCTCGGGGCAGCGCGGGGGGAAACACCATATATTTT
CAEARGSAGGNTIYF
>.|TRBV5-1|.|TRBJ2-3
TGCGCCAGCAGTTTTGACATCACAGATACGCAGTATTTT
CASSFDITDTQYF